In this sample, the clone carrying this T cell receptor beta chain turned up once. V was pared by 5 bases and J by 5 bases, with 21 bases between. Germline assignment: CDR1 SGHVS and CDR2 FNYEAQ. The CDR3 is 16 residues long. These data come from a study of tumor-infiltrating lymphocytes in oesophageal squamous cell carcinoma. TCRdb reprocessed the PCR reads via MiXCR and lists one record per CDR3 protein. The profile shows under 15,000 distinct CDR3 sequences, approximately 50% of them singletons. This rearrangement joins TRBV7-6 to TRBJ1-1; TRBD1 is a possible D gene (5 bases). This clonotype was sampled from a male donor with esophageal squamous cell carcinoma. The sequenced material came from esophageal tumor tissue. The CDR3 protein is CASSPGGGGFGTEAFF. In DNA form, the CDR3 reads TGTGCCAGCAGCCCCGGGGGGGGGGGTTTCGGAACTGAAGCTTTCTTT.